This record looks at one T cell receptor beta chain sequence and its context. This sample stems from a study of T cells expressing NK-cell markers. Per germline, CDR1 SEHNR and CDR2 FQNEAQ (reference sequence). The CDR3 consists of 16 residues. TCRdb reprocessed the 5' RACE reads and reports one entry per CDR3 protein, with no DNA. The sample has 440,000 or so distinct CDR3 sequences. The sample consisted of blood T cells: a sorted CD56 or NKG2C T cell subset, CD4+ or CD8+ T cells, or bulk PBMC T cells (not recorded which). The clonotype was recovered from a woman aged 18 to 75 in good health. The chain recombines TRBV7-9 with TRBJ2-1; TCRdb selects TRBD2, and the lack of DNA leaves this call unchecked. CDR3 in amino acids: CASSLGNAGEYNEQFF.